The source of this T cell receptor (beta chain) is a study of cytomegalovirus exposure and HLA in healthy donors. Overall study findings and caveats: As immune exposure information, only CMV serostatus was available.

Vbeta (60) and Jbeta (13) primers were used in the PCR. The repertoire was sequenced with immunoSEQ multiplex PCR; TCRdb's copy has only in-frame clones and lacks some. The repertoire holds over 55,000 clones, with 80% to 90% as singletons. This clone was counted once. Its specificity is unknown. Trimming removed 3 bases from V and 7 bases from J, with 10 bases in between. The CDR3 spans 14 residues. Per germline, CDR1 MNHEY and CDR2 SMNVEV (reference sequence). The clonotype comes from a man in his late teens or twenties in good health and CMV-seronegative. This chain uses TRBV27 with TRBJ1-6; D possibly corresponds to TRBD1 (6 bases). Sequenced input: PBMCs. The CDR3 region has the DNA TGTGCCAGCAGTTTCGGGGGGGGCAATTCACCCCTCCACTTT. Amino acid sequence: CASSFGGGNSPLHF.